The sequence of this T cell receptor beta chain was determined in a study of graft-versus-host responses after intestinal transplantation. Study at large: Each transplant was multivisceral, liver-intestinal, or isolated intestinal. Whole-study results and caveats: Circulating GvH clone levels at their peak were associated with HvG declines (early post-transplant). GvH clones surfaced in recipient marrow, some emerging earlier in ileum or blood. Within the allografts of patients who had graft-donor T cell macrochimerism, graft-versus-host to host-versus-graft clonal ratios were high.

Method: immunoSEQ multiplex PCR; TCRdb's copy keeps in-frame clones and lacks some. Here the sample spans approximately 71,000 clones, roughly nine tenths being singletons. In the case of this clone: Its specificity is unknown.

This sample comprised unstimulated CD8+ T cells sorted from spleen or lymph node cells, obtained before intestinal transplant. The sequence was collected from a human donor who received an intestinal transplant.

The CDR3 DNA reads as TGTGCCTGGAGTGTAGGGGTTGCCACTGAAGCTTTCTTT. Translating it yields CAWSVGVATEAFF. This chain links TRBV30 with TRBJ1-1; D is perhaps TRBD1 (5 bases). CDR1 GTSNPN and CDR2 SVGIG come from the germline V gene (reference sequence). The V gene lost 0 bases and the J gene lost 4 bases, with 9 bases spanning the gap. The CDR3 consists of 13 residues.